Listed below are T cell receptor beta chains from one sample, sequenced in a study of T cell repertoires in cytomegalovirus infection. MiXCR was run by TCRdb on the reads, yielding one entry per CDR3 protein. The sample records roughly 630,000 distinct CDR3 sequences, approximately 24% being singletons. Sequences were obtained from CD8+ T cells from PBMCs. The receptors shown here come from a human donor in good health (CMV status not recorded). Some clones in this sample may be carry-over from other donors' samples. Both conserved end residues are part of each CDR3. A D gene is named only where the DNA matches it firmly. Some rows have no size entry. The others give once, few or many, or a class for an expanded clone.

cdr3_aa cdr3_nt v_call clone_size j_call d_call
CASSENSGGVVDTQYF TGTGCCAGCAGCGAAAATAGCGGGGGGGTCGTGGATACGCAGTATTTT TRBV7-2 . TRBJ2-3 TRBD2
CSAKSYRDSDNEQFF TGCAGTGCCAAATCATACAGGGACAGCGACAATGAGCAGTTCTTC TRBV20-1 . TRBJ2-1 TRBD1
CASGLVPLGLAGYNEQFF TGTGCTAGTGGTTTGGTACCCTTGGGACTAGCGGGTTACAATGAGCAGTTCTTC TRBV12-5 . TRBJ2-1 TRBD2
CASSLASQGRETQYF TGTGCCAGCAGCTTAGCTTCCCAGGGTAGGGAGACCCAGTACTTC TRBV7-2 many TRBJ2-5 .
CASSPGPGQEDWDTEAFF TGTGCCAGCAGTCCAGGCCCCGGACAGGAGGATTGGGACACTGAAGCTTTCTTT TRBV12-3/TRBV12-4 . TRBJ1-1 TRBD1
CASSPAGRIANTGELFF TGTGCCAGCAGCCCAGCAGGGCGGATCGCGAACACCGGGGAGCTGTTTTTT TRBV7-6 many TRBJ2-2 .
CASSPPISGNTIYF TGTGCCAGCAGCCCGCCTATTTCTGGAAACACCATATATTTT TRBV7-9 many TRBJ1-3 .
CASSPRTGVHEKLFF TGTGCCAGCAGCCCCCGGACAGGGGTTCATGAAAAACTGTTTTTT TRBV28 few TRBJ1-4 TRBD1
CASNAQGAWSGANVLTF TGTGCCAGCAACGCACAGGGTGCATGGTCTGGGGCCAACGTCCTGACTTTC TRBV12-3/TRBV12-4 many TRBJ2-6 .
CASSLAAGGTGTDTQYF TGTGCCAGCAGCTTAGCGGCCGGAGGCACGGGCACAGATACGCAGTATTTT TRBV7-2 many TRBJ2-3 .
CASLGQPNYGYTF TGTGCCAGCCTAGGACAGCCGAACTATGGCTACACCTTC TRBV12-3/TRBV12-4 many TRBJ1-2 .
CASSLGFPETQYF TGTGCCAGCAGTTTAGGCTTCCCAGAGACCCAGTACTTC TRBV12-3/TRBV12-4 few TRBJ2-5 .
CASSSQRGGSPTDTQYF TGTGCCAGCAGTTCTCAGCGGGGGGGCTCTCCCACAGATACGCAGTATTTT TRBV5-5 . TRBJ2-3 TRBD2
CTSSTRDTDNEQFF TGCACCAGCAGCACCCGGGACACCGACAATGAGCAGTTCTTC TRBV4-1 . TRBJ2-1 .
CASSPHEDYGYTF TGTGCCAGCAGCCCACATGAGGACTATGGCTACACCTTC TRBV7-6 many TRBJ1-2 .
CASSFAEPYIEAFF TGTGCCAGCAGTTTCGCGGAACCCTATATTGAAGCTTTCTTT TRBV12-3/TRBV12-4 many TRBJ1-1 .
CASSQRAVWGDSPLHF TGTGCCAGCAGCCAAAGGGCCGTATGGGGAGATTCACCCCTCCACTTT TRBV28 many TRBJ1-6 .
CASSFFEGDLQETQYF TGTGCCAGCAGTTTCTTCGAGGGGGACCTCCAAGAGACCCAGTACTTC TRBV28 . TRBJ2-5 .
CASSIPPLTEAFF TGTGCCAGTAGTATACCGCCGCTGACTGAAGCTTTCTTT TRBV19 . TRBJ1-1 .
CASSQDWGKPETQYF TGTGCCAGCAGCCAAGATTGGGGAAAACCGGAGACCCAGTACTTC TRBV14 few TRBJ2-5 .
CASSSFEGGPEAFF TGCGCCAGCAGCTCGTTCGAGGGAGGTCCTGAAGCTTTCTTT TRBV5-1 few TRBJ1-1 .
CASSYHRGWNTEAFF TGTGCCAGCAGTTACCACAGGGGTTGGAACACTGAAGCTTTCTTT TRBV6-2/TRBV6-3 . TRBJ1-1 TRBD1
CSARGPSDLAYTSGGYTF TGCAGTGCTAGGGGACCCTCGGATCTGGCATATACTTCGGGTGGCTACACCTTC TRBV20-1 . TRBJ1-2 .
CASSPLIGTGFYGYTF TGTGCCAGCAGCCCACTCATCGGGACAGGGTTCTATGGCTACACCTTC TRBV14 . TRBJ1-2 TRBD1
CSARDIPRGGLRNEQFF TGCAGTGCTAGAGATATACCGCGGGGGGGTTTACGCAATGAGCAGTTCTTC TRBV20-1 many TRBJ2-1 TRBD2
CASSSGFGTEAFF TGTGCCAGCAGTTCAGGGTTTGGCACTGAAGCTTTCTTT TRBV12-3/TRBV12-4 . TRBJ1-1 .
CASSPGRAGTEAFF TGTGCCAGCAGCCCCGGAAGGGCCGGCACTGAAGCTTTCTTT TRBV14 few TRBJ1-1 .
CASSAAEENTGELFF TGTGCCAGCAGCGCCGCGGAGGAGAACACCGGGGAGCTGTTTTTT TRBV5-6 . TRBJ2-2 .
CASSQARGGSTDTQYF TGTGCCAGCAGCCAAGCTCGAGGAGGTAGCACAGATACGCAGTATTTT TRBV14 few TRBJ2-3 .
CASSLEGIGELFF TGTGCCAGCAGCTTGGAAGGGATCGGGGAGCTGTTTTTT TRBV5-6 . TRBJ2-2 .
CASSLSTGEYQPQHF TGTGCCAGCAGTTTATCGACAGGGGAATATCAGCCCCAGCATTTT TRBV27 . TRBJ1-5 TRBD1
CASSLALTDTQYF TGTGCCAGCAGCTTAGCGCTAACAGATACGCAGTATTTT TRBV7-7 many TRBJ2-3 .
CASREGDSNQPQHF TGCGCCAGCAGGGAAGGCGATAGCAATCAGCCCCAGCATTTT TRBV5-1 few TRBJ1-5 .
CASSPLRDAGGYTF TGTGCCAGCTCACCACTCAGGGATGCGGGCGGCTACACCTTC TRBV18 few TRBJ1-2 .
CSVESPSSNYGYTF TGCAGCGTTGAAAGTCCTTCTTCTAACTATGGCTACACCTTC TRBV29-1 . TRBJ1-2 .
CSVTSEYNEQFF TGCAGCGTTACTAGCGAGTACAATGAGCAGTTCTTC TRBV29-1 few TRBJ2-1 TRBD2
CASSPETSRSYGYTF TGTGCCAGCAGCCCGGAAACGAGCAGATCCTATGGCTACACCTTC TRBV14 . TRBJ1-2 .
CASGEGPKNIQYF TGTGCCAGCGGAGAAGGGCCCAAAAACATTCAGTACTTC TRBV6-4 few TRBJ2-4 .
CASSVYGTEAFF TGTGCCAGCAGCGTTTACGGCACTGAAGCTTTCTTT TRBV13 few TRBJ1-1 .
CASSSPPAIMNTEAFF TGTGCCAGCAGCTCCCCGCCGGCTATCATGAACACTGAAGCTTTCTTT TRBV7-6 many TRBJ1-1 .
CACHRSSYNSPLHF TGTGCCTGCCATCGGAGCTCCTATAATTCACCCCTCCACTTT TRBV19 . TRBJ1-6 .
CATSTGTGFYNEQFF TGTGCCACCAGCACCGGGACAGGTTTCTACAATGAGCAGTTCTTC TRBV15 . TRBJ2-1 TRBD1
CAATRELRNQPQHF TGTGCTGCAACACGGGAGCTCCGCAATCAGCCCCAGCATTTT TRBV28 many TRBJ1-5 .
CASSPKKGNNEQFF TGTGCCAGCAGCCCTAAAAAGGGGAACAATGAGCAGTTCTTC TRBV7-6 many TRBJ2-1 .
CASSFEPADIRGNTIYF TGTGCCAGCAGTTTCGAGCCGGCGGATATCCGAGGAAACACCATATATTTT TRBV12-3/TRBV12-4 . TRBJ1-3 .
CASGNGDEQFF TGTGCCAGCGGAAACGGGGATGAGCAGTTCTTC TRBV11-3 many TRBJ2-1 .
CASRTGTSGEQETQYF TGTGCCAGCAGGACTGGGACTAGCGGGGAGCAAGAGACCCAGTACTTC TRBV12-3/TRBV12-4 . TRBJ2-5 TRBD2
CASSPFDVEAFF TGTGCCAGCAGCCCCTTTGACGTTGAAGCTTTCTTT TRBV6-2/TRBV6-3 few TRBJ1-1 .
CASSLSGGQQETQYF TGTGCCAGCAGCTTATCGGGGGGACAGCAAGAGACCCAGTACTTC TRBV7-3 . TRBJ2-5 .
CSARKDRKGAYEQYF TGCAGTGCTAGGAAAGACAGAAAAGGGGCCTACGAGCAGTACTTC TRBV20-1 . TRBJ2-7 .
CASRNRDRTDTQYF TGTGCCAGCAGAAACAGAGATCGCACAGATACGCAGTATTTT TRBV28 . TRBJ2-3 .